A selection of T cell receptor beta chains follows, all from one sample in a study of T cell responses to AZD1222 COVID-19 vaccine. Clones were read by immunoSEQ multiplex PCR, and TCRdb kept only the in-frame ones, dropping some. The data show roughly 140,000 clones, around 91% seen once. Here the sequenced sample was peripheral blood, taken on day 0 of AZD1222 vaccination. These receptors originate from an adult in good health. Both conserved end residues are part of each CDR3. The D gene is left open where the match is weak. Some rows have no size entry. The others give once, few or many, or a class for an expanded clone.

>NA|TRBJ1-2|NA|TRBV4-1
CASSQDWAEIYGYTF
TGCGCCAGCAGCCAAGATTGGGCCGAGATCTATGGCTACACCTTC
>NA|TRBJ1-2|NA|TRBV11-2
CASSLGTAGGGYTF
TGTGCCAGCAGCTTAGGGACAGCCGGTGGTGGCTACACCTTC
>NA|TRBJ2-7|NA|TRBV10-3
CAISEGAPYEQYF
TGTGCCATCTCAGAGGGAGCCCCCTACGAGCAGTACTTC
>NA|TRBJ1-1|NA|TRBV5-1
CASSLAYGLNTEAFF
TGCGCCAGCAGTCTGGCGTACGGATTGAACACTGAAGCTTTCTTT
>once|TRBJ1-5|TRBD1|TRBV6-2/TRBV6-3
CASSLRTGEPQHF
TGTGCCAGCAGCCTTAGGACAGGGGAGCCCCAGCATTTT
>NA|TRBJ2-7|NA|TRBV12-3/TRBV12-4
CASSLAGATYF
TGTGCCAGCAGTTTGGCCGGGGCTACGTACTTC
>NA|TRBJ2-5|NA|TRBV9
CASNPGGGSETQYF
TGTGCCAGCAACCCGGGTGGGGGGTCAGAGACCCAGTACTTC
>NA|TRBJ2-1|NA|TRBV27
CATGISYNEQFF
TGTGCTACCGGGATTTCCTACAATGAGCAGTTCTTC
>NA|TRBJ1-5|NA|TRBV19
CASSIGRDQPQHF
TGTGCCAGTAGTATAGGTCGAGATCAGCCCCAGCATTTT
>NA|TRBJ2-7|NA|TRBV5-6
CASSPGHRAHYEQYF
TGTGCCAGCAGCCCGGGACACAGGGCTCACTACGAGCAGTACTTC
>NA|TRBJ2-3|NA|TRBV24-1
CATSDAGGRVDTQYF
TGTGCCACCAGTGATGCCGGAGGGCGGGTAGATACGCAGTATTTT
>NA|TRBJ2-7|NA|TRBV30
CAWSVKSLSSYEQYF
TGTGCCTGGAGTGTAAAATCCTTGAGCTCCTACGAGCAGTACTTC
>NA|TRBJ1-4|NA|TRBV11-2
CASSLVGKGEKLFF
TGTGCCAGCAGCTTAGTCGGAAAAGGGGAAAAACTGTTTTTT
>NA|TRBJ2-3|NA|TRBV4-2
CASSPSAGGGTDTQYF
TGTGCCAGCAGCCCCTCGGCGGGTGGGGGGACAGATACGCAGTATTTT
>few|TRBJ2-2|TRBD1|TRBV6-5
CAKTGVGSGELFF
TGTGCCAAAACAGGGGTAGGGTCCGGGGAGCTGTTTTTT
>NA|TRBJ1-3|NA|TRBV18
CASSPPAEAHTIYF
TGTGCCAGCTCACCTCCGGCGGAGGCGCACACCATATATTTT
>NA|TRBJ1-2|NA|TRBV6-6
CASSPIQTTRLANYGYTF
TGTGCCAGCAGTCCCATCCAGACTACCCGTCTAGCTAACTATGGCTACACCTTC
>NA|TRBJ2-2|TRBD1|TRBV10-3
CAITGTASLTNTGELFF
TGTGCCATCACCGGGACAGCATCGCTGACAAACACCGGGGAGCTGTTTTTT
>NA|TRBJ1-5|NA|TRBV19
CASSIDRNPNQPQHF
TGTGCCAGTAGTATAGATCGCAACCCGAATCAGCCCCAGCATTTT
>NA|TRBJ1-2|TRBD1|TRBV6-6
CAAAGPDRVPGYTF
TGTGCCGCAGCAGGTCCTGACAGGGTCCCTGGCTACACCTTC
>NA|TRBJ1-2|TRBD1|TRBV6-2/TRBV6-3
CASSYSTGGRGYTF
TGTGCCAGCAGTTACTCGACAGGGGGCCGGGGCTACACCTTC
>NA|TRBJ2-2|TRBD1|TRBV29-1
CSVVTGAAGELFF
TGCAGCGTTGTGACAGGGGCAGCCGGGGAGCTGTTTTTT
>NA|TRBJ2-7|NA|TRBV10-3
CAISPVGRISYEQYF
TGTGCCATCAGTCCCGTAGGGCGGATCTCCTACGAGCAGTACTTC
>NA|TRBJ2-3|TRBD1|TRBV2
CACWDSDTQYF
TGTGCTTGCTGGGACAGCGATACGCAGTATTTT
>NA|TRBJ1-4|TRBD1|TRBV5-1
CASSLGTGDEKLFF
TGCGCCAGCAGCTTGGGGACAGGGGATGAAAAACTGTTTTTT
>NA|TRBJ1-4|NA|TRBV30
CAWRERVLNEKLFF
TGTGCCTGGAGGGAAAGGGTGCTTAATGAAAAACTGTTTTTT
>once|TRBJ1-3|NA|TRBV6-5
CASSYDPDSGNTIYF
TGTGCCAGCAGTTACGATCCGGACTCTGGAAACACCATATATTTT
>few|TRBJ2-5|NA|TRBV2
CASKKNPGETQYF
TGTGCCAGCAAAAAAAACCCAGGGGAGACCCAGTACTTC
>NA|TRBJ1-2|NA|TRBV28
CASHSRRDYGYTF
TGTGCCAGTCATTCGCGGAGGGACTATGGCTACACCTTC
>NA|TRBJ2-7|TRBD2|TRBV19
CASTGGSYEQYF
TGTGCCAGTACAGGCGGGAGTTACGAGCAGTACTTC
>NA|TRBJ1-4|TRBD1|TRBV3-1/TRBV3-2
CASSQKKDRGEKLFF
TGTGCCAGCAGCCAAAAAAAGGACAGGGGTGAAAAACTGTTTTTT
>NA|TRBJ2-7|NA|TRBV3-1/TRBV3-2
CASGRSALYEQYF
TGTGCCAGCGGTCGATCTGCGTTATACGAGCAGTACTTC
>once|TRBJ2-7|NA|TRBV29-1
CSVVLEKQYF
TGCAGCGTTGTGCTCGAAAAGCAGTACTTC
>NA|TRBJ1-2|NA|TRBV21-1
CATLPGGQLNYGYTF
TGTGCCACCCTGCCAGGGGGGCAGCTTAACTATGGCTACACCTTC
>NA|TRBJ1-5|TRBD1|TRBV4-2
CASSQDQGARGNQPQHF
TGTGCCAGCAGCCAAGATCAGGGGGCAAGGGGCAATCAGCCCCAGCATTTT
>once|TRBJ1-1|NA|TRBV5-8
CASSLGWGNTEAFF
TGTGCCAGCAGCTTGGGGTGGGGGAACACTGAAGCTTTCTTT
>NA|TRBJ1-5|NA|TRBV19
CASSIQVSPGNQPQHF
TGTGCCAGTAGTATACAGGTGTCACCGGGAAATCAGCCCCAGCATTTT
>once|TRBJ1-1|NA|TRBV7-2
CASSAGRNTEAFF
TGTGCCAGCAGCGCCGGTAGGAACACTGAAGCTTTCTTT
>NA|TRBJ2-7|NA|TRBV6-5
CASSYVQGRDEQYF
TGTGCCAGCAGTTACGTCCAGGGGCGCGACGAGCAGTACTTC
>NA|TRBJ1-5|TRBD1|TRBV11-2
CASKIVDRVKNQPQHF
TGTGCCAGCAAAATTGTTGACAGGGTCAAGAATCAGCCCCAGCATTTT
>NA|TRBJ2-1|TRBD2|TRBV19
CASTLSGSSYNEQFF
TGTGCCAGTACCCTTAGCGGGAGTTCCTACAATGAGCAGTTCTTC